The clone carrying this T cell receptor beta chain has a count of ten or more. Construction of the TCR beta libraries employed iRepertoire HTBI primers in conjunction with Arm-PCR of CDR3 regions. How the authors handled the data: Across samples, around 60 TRBV and 14 TRBJ segments were found. TCRdb analysed the multiplex PCR reads with MiXCR anew, one entry per CDR3 protein. TCRdb, not the authors, supplied the V and J calls. The top ten clones hold 7.8% of a sample with roughly 400,000 distinct CDR3 sequences, approximately 16% of them seen once. This specimen belongs to a study of regulatory T cells in long-lasting Graves disease. Time point in this sample: newly diagnosed GD, antithyroid drugs for less than 3 months. Isolated PBMC RNA provided the starting material for the TCR library. The sample also formed part of further work on T cells in Graves' hyperthyroidism and ophthalmopathy.

This TCR came from a woman aged 40-49 years with Graves disease. The sequencing here drew on peripheral blood mononuclear cells (PBMCs), taken at new diagnosis, from a patient treated with antithyroid drugs.

The CDR3 coding sequence is TGCAGTGCTGAATCCGGGACTAGCGGGACCAATGAGCAGTTCTTC. Amino acids: CSAESGTSGTNEQFF. The chain employs TRBV20-1 and TRBJ2-1; 13 bases are a match to TRBD2. The V gene end was trimmed by 5 bases and the J gene end by 6 bases; junction bases not matched to a gene: 7. The CDR3 is made up of 15 amino acids. Germline CDR1 is DFQATT and CDR2 is SNEGSKA (reference sequence).